Each of the 25 T cell receptor beta chains below was sequenced from the same sample in a study of T cell repertoires in ileal Crohn's disease. The assay was immunoSEQ multiplex PCR, and TCRdb's table has in-frame clones only and misses some. The sample consists of over 14,000 clones, 75% to 80% of them appearing once. Specimen: ileal tissue. These TCRs come from an adult with Crohn's disease.

The chain carries TRBV9 and TRBJ2-7; possibly TRBD2 for D (6 bases). V was pared by 0 bases and J by 0 bases, with 10 bases between. Germline V gene lookup returns CDR1 SGDLS and CDR2 YYNGEE. The CDR3 is 15 amino acids. As DNA, the CDR3 is TGTGCCAGCAGCGTAGCTGTGGGGGGCTCCTACGAGCAGTACTTC. It is translated as CASSVAVGGSYEQYF.

The genes are TRBV19 and TRBJ1-6; TRBD1 aligns across 7 bases. Germline assignment: CDR1 LNHDA and CDR2 SQIVND (reference sequence). The CDR3 has 15 residues. V dropped 8 bases and J dropped 0; count of bases not matched to a gene: 4. In nucleotides, the CDR3 is TGTGCCAGTTGCAGGGGGAGCTCCTATAATTCACCCCTCCACTTT. Its protein product is CASCRGSSYNSPLHF.

The chain uses TRBV6-1 and TRBJ1-1, with 12 bases matching TRBD1. Germline CDR1 is MNHNS and CDR2 is SASEGT. The J segment lost 9 bases and the V segment lost 5 bases, leaving 10 bases of the junction unmatched. There are 15 residues in the CDR3. The CDR3 reads CASSQSGTGGAKAFF. The CDR3 region has the DNA TGTGCCAGCAGTCAATCCGGGACAGGGGGCGCGAAAGCTTTCTTT.

This chain connects TRBV18 to TRBJ1-3; D is unclear. Germline V CDR1 and CDR2: KGHSH, LQKENI. The germline V and J ends were trimmed by 3 bases and 2 bases, with 14 bases remaining between them. The CDR3 is 16 residues long. The CDR3 loop reads CASSPPLRGAGNTIYF. DNA for the CDR3: TGTGCCAGCTCACCTCCCCTCCGGGGAGCTGGAAACACCATATATTTT. Based on the CDR3 plus reference TRBV18 and TRBJ1-3, the full variable domain is NAGVMQNPRHLVRRRGQEARLRCSPMKGHSHVYWYRQLPEEGLKFMVYLQKENIIDESGMPKERFSAEFPKEGPSILRIQQVVRGDSAAYFCASSPPLRGAGNTIYFGEGSWLTVV.

The rearrangement joins TRBV6-1 to TRBJ2-2, with D perhaps matching TRBD2 (7 bases). The length of the CDR3 is 13 residues. Germline CDR1 MNHNS, CDR2 SASEGT. V was clipped by 8 bases and J by 5 bases, with 12 bases between them. The DNA for the CDR3 is TGTGCCAGCGGGAGGGGGACAACCGGGGAGCTGTTTTTT. Residues: CASGRGTTGELFF.

This sequence joins TRBV18 and TRBJ2-2; 11 positions match TRBD2. Trimming removed 3 bases from V and 1 base from J; junction bases left unmatched: 1. This CDR3 comprises 16 residues. Germline-derived CDR1 and CDR2 are KGHSH and LQKENI. DNA for the CDR3: TGTGCCAGCTCACCCGGACTAGCGGGGAACACCGGGGAGCTGTTTTTT. Amino acids: CASSPGLAGNTGELFF.

In this sample, this clone turned up a few times. Sequence at one end of the junction differs from germline and may be a read error. The gene calls are TRBV4-3 and TRBJ2-3, with TRBD2 matching 9 bases. CDR1 is LGHNA, CDR2 YSLEER, per germline. The CDR3 spans 13 residues. In nucleotides, the CDR3 is TGCGCCAGCAGCCAAGTCGCTAGCGGGGACCCCCGTTTT. Translating it yields CASSQVASGDPRF.

The J gene is TRBJ1-3, the V gene TRBV2; D is possibly TRBD1 (5 bases). Germline CDR1 reads SNHLY; CDR2 reads FYNNEI. The CDR3 is 14 residues long. Deletions cut 6 bases from V and 4 bases from J, with 13 bases between. The CDR3 spells CASRSQVGGNTIYF. CDR3 coding DNA: TGTGCCAGCAGGTCACAGGTGGGCGGAAACACCATATATTTT.

The chain is built from TRBV28 and TRBJ2-7, with D maybe TRBD1 (6 bases). This CDR3 spans 16 amino acids. With 7 bases removed from V and 6 bases from J, the gap between germline ends came to 25 bases. Per the germline V gene, CDR1 is MDHEN and CDR2 is SYDVKM. The CDR3 loop is CASTKAGTSVAREQYF. DNA for the CDR3: TGTGCCAGCACCAAAGCAGGGACAAGTGTTGCTCGCGAGCAGTACTTC.

The chain employs TRBV4-1 and TRBJ2-5, with TRBD2 matching 12 bases. V dropped 2 bases and J dropped 1; count of bases not matched to a gene: 2. Looked up from germline, CDR1 is MGHRA and CDR2 is YSYEKL. The CDR3 length is 16 residues. The DNA of the CDR3 is TGCGCCAGCAGCCAAACGACTAGCGGGGGCCAAGAGACCCAGTACTTC. It encodes CASSQTTSGGQETQYF.

The CDR3: CASRMGLLDTYEQYF. The CDR3 coding sequence is TGTGCCAGTAGAATGGGCCTTTTGGACACCTACGAGCAGTACTTC. The J gene is TRBJ2-7, the V gene TRBV19, with a tentative D call TRBD1 (5 bases). CDR1 is LNHDA and CDR2 is SQIVND in the germline V gene (reference sequence). V was cut by 6 bases and J by 2 bases, with 17 bases left in between. The CDR3 covers 15 residues.

This chain uses TRBV29-1 with TRBJ2-1; 9 nucleotides align to TRBD1. The CDR3 length is 12 residues. Trimming took 4 bases from V and 7 from J; bases not matched to a gene: 2. CDR1 SQVTM and CDR2 ANQGSEA come from the germline V gene. DNA of the CDR3: TGCAGCGTTGTGGACAGGGGAAATGAGCAGTTCTTC. Its protein is CSVVDRGNEQFF.

The gene calls are TRBV7-2 and TRBJ1-1; D ambiguous. This CDR3 region has 13 residues. V gave up 0 bases and J gave up 0 bases, with 2 bases separating them. Germline V gives CDR1 SGHTA, CDR2 FQGNSA. The CDR3 coding sequence is TGTGCCAGCAGCTTAGCCATGAACACTGAAGCTTTCTTT. Translated, it gives CASSLAMNTEAFF. Full variable domain (missing parts from reference TRBV7-2 and TRBJ1-1): GAGVSQSPSNKVTEKGKDVELRCDPISGHTALYWYRQSLGQGLEFLIYFQGNSAPDKSGLPSDRFSAERTGGSVSTLTIQRTQQEDSAVYLCASSLAMNTEAFFGQGTRLTVV.

The chain employs TRBV5-1 and TRBJ2-7; the match to TRBD2 covers 8 bases. The junction had 10 bases not matched to a gene; V was cut back by 5 bases and J by 3 bases. Germline values: CDR1 SGHRS, CDR2 YFSETQ. This CDR3 comprises 15 residues. CDR3 sequence (DNA): TGCGCCAGCAGTAGGAGCGGGGGAGAGTTCTACGAGCAGTACTTC. Protein product: CASSRSGGEFYEQYF.

This chain uses TRBV4-1 with TRBJ2-5, with 7 bases matching TRBD2. The CDR3 sequence is 16 residues long. V lost 1 base to trimming and J lost 5 bases; unmatched junction nucleotides: 10. Germline V lookup: CDR1 MGHRA, CDR2 YSYEKL. CDR3 loop: CASSQVLEGRGETQYF. The CDR3 bases are TGCGCCAGCAGCCAAGTGCTCGAGGGGAGGGGCGAGACCCAGTACTTC.

The rearrangement links TRBV11-2 to TRBJ1-2; tentative D call: TRBD1 (5 bases). CDR3 length equals 15 residues. In germline, CDR1 is SGHAT, CDR2 FQNNGV. Deletions cut 5 bases from V and 8 bases from J, with 21 bases between. CDR3 nucleotides: TGTGCCAGCAGCCGGGTGTGGGGCATCTTCGGGGGCTACACCTTC. Amino acids: CASSRVWGIFGGYTF.

The chain is built from TRBV5-4 and TRBJ2-3; 14 bases are a match to TRBD2. V trimming: 0 bases; J trimming: 4 bases; junction bases outside the gene matches: 4. This CDR3 spans 17 amino acids. Germline loops: CDR1 SGHNT, CDR2 YYREEE (reference sequence). The CDR3 sequence is CASSLGLAGGLSDTQYF. For the CDR3, the DNA is TGTGCCAGCAGCTTGGGACTAGCGGGGGGGCTATCAGATACGCAGTATTTT. The variable domain in full, completed from reference TRBV5-4 and TRBJ2-3, reads ETGVTQSPTHLIKTRGQQVTLRCSSQSGHNTVSWYQQALGQGPQFIFQYYREEENGRGNFPPRFSGLQFPNYSSELNVNALELDDSALYLCASSLGLAGGLSDTQYFGPGTRLTVL.

The chain joins TRBV9 to TRBJ2-7; 9 nucleotides align to TRBD1. Losses at the gene ends were 3 bases for V and 4 bases for J; bases not matched to a gene: 8. The CDR3 contains 15 residues. CDR1 is SGDLS and CDR2 is YYNGEE in the germline V gene. The CDR3 region has the DNA TGTGCCAGCAGCGCCAGTCCCGGGACAGGGTACGAGCAGTACTTC. This codes for CASSASPGTGYEQYF.

This clone was counted a few times. The chain links TRBV4-3 to TRBJ2-2, with 10 bases fitting TRBD2. Germline lookup yields CDR1 LGHNA and CDR2 YSLEER. V trimming: 0 bases; J trimming: 5 bases; junction bases outside the gene matches: 6. The CDR3 contains 17 residues. The CDR3 sequence: CASSQEPAGGPTGELFF. CDR3 coding DNA: TGCGCCAGCAGCCAAGAACCAGCGGGGGGGCCTACCGGGGAGCTGTTTTTT.

This sequence joins TRBV11-2 and TRBJ2-1; no definite D call. The CDR3 runs to 13 residues. V shed 0 bases and J shed 4 bases, with 4 bases lying between them. The V gene's germline CDR1 is SGHAT and CDR2 FQNNGV. The CDR3 DNA follows: TGTGCCAGCAGCTTAGAATTATACAATGAGCAGTTCTTC. Its protein is CASSLELYNEQFF.

This clone was observed a handful of times. V is TRBV29-1 and J is TRBJ2-3; 8 nucleotides match TRBD2. Trimming removed 4 bases from V and 0 bases from J; junction bases left unmatched: 12. Germline V gene sequence: CDR1 SQVTM, CDR2 ANQGSEA. The CDR3 has 17 residues. The CDR3 region is CSVAMVAGYTSTDTQYF. CDR3 in DNA: TGCAGCGTTGCTATGGTAGCGGGGTATACTAGCACAGATACGCAGTATTTT.

This chain links TRBV19 with TRBJ1-3, with D tentatively TRBD1 (5 bases). Germline-derived CDR1 and CDR2 are LNHDA and SQIVND (reference sequence). The CDR3 totals 15 residues. V lost 6 bases, J lost 0 bases, and 12 bases lay in between. CDR3 amino acids: CASRSWGHSGNTIYF. Written as DNA, the CDR3 is TGTGCCAGTAGGAGTTGGGGCCACTCTGGAAACACCATATATTTT. The full variable domain, with the rest looked up from reference TRBV19 and TRBJ1-3, is DGGITQSPKYLFRKEGQNVTLSCEQNLNHDAMYWYRQDPGQGLRLIYYSQIVNDFQKGDIAEGYSVSREKKESFPLTVTSAQKNPTAFYLCASRSWGHSGNTIYFGEGSWLTVV.

J is TRBJ2-2 and V is TRBV6-5; D is perhaps TRBD1 (5 bases). The V gene lost 6 bases and the J gene lost 0 bases, with 11 bases spanning the gap. The CDR3 is made up of 15 amino acids. Germline V gene lookup returns CDR1 MNHEY and CDR2 SVGAGI. For the CDR3, the DNA is TGTGCCAGCAGCCGCCGACAGACGAACACCGGGGAGCTGTTTTTT. It encodes CASSRRQTNTGELFF.

The chain links TRBV6-1 to TRBJ2-6; perhaps TRBD1 as D (5 bases). Germline CDR1 is MNHNS and CDR2 is SASEGT. The ends were cut back, 6 bases at V and 4 bases at J, with 13 bases in the middle. This CDR3 comprises 15 residues. CDR3 nucleotides: TGTGCCAGCAGGACGCAGGGATCCGGGGCCAACGTCCTGACTTTC. This sequence encodes CASRTQGSGANVLTF.

A single count supports this clone. This chain uses TRBV27 with TRBJ1-4; 9 nucleotides agree with TRBD1. The V gene end was trimmed by 2 bases and the J gene end by 8 bases; junction bases not matched to a gene: 6. The CDR3 runs to 15 residues. CDR1 and CDR2 (germline): MNHEY, SMNVEV (reference sequence). Here the CDR3 reads CASSLHRGREEKLFF. The CDR3 bases are TGTGCCAGCAGTTTACACAGGGGGCGGGAGGAAAAACTGTTTTTT. The complete variable domain, with remaining parts taken from reference TRBV27 and TRBJ1-4, reads EAQVTQNPRYLITVTGKKLTVTCSQNMNHEYMSWYRQDPGLGLRQIYYSMNVEVTDKGDVPEGYKVSRKEKRNFPLILESPSPNQTSLYFCASSLHRGREEKLFFGSGTQLSVL.